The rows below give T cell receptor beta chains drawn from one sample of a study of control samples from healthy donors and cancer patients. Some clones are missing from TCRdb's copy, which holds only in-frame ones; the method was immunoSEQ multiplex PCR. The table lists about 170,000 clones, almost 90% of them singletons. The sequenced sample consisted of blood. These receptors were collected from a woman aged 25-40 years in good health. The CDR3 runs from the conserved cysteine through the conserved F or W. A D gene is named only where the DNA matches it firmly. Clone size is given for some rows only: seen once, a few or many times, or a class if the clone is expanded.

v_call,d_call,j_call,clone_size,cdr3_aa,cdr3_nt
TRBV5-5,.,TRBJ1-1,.,CASSPNPFDVITEAFF,TGTGCCAGCAGCCCAAACCCATTCGACGTGATCACTGAAGCTTTCTTT
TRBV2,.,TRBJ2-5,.,CASTKQETQYF,TGTGCCAGCACTAAGCAAGAGACCCAGTACTTC
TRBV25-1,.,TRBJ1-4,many,CASSLFGNNEKLFF,TGTGCCAGCAGTTTATTCGGGAATAATGAAAAACTGTTTTTT
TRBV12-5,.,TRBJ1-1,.,CASGFRYGAGNTEAFF,TGTGCTAGTGGTTTTCGTTACGGGGCAGGGAACACTGAAGCTTTCTTT
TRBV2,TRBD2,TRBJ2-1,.,CASSELASGRSEQFF,TGTGCCAGCAGTGAATTGGCTAGCGGGAGGTCTGAGCAGTTCTTC
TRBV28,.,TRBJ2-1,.,CASSSHQGSEQFF,TGTGCCAGCAGTTCCCACCAGGGGAGTGAGCAGTTCTTC
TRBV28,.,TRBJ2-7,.,CASSLPGGAYEQYF,TGTGCCAGCAGTCTCCCGGGGGGCGCCTACGAGCAGTACTTC
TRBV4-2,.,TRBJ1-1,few,CASSHDTGTEAFF,TGTGCCAGCAGCCATGACACAGGAACTGAAGCTTTCTTT
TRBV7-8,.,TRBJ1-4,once,CASSLSSWGGEQKLFF,TGTGCCAGCAGCTTATCCTCGTGGGGGGGGGAACAAAAACTGTTTTTT
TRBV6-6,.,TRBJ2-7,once,CASSQDSYEQYF,TGTGCCAGCAGTCAAGACAGCTACGAGCAGTACTTC
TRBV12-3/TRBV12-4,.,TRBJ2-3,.,CASSRRRTDTQYF,TGTGCCAGCAGTCGTCGGCGCACAGATACGCAGTATTTT
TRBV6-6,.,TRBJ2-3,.,CASSYSLGEATDTQYF,TGTGCCAGCAGTTACTCTTTGGGGGAGGCCACAGATACGCAGTATTTT
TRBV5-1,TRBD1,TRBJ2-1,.,CASSGRQGPLYNEQFF,TGCGCCAGCAGCGGAAGACAGGGACCCCTTTACAATGAGCAGTTCTTC
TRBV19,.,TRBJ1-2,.,CASSASYGYTF,TGTGCCAGTAGTGCCTCCTATGGCTACACCTTC
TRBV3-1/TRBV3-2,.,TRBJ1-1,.,CASSQAGTSTEAFF,TGTGCCAGCAGCCAAGCGGGAACGTCGACTGAAGCTTTCTTT
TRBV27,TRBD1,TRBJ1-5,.,CASSPGGAGQPQHF,TGTGCCAGCAGTCCAGGGGGCGCGGGACAGCCCCAGCATTTT
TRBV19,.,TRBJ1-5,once,CASRDGQRSNQPQHF,TGTGCCAGTAGGGATGGACAGCGTAGCAATCAGCCCCAGCATTTT
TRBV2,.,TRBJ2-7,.,CASCSVLSSYEQYF,TGTGCCAGCTGTAGCGTTTTAAGCTCCTACGAGCAGTACTTC
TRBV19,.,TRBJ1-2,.,CASSMGRSGGYTF,TGTGCCAGTAGTATGGGGAGAAGCGGTGGCTACACCTTC
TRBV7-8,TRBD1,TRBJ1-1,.,CASSQGDRGMNTEAFF,TGTGCCAGCAGCCAAGGGGACAGGGGGATGAACACTGAAGCTTTCTTT
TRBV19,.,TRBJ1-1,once,CASSILGMNTEAFF,TGTGCCAGTAGTATCCTCGGTATGAACACTGAAGCTTTCTTT
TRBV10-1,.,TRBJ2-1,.,CASSERLAGDNEQFF,TGCGCCAGCAGTGAGAGGCTAGCCGGGGACAATGAGCAGTTCTTC
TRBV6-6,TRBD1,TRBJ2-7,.,CASSYGTGVLEQYF,TGTGCCAGCAGTTACGGGACAGGGGTTCTAGAGCAGTACTTC
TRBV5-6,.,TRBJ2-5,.,CASSPAGAQETQYF,TGTGCCAGCAGCCCCGCCGGGGCCCAAGAGACCCAGTACTTC
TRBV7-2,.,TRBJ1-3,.,CASGGSGNTIYF,TGTGCCAGCGGGGGTTCTGGAAACACCATATATTTT
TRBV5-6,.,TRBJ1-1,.,CASSPQAGMNTEAFF,TGTGCCAGCAGCCCCCAAGCCGGGATGAACACTGAAGCTTTCTTT
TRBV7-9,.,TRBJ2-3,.,CASSFGQVSTDTQYF,TGTGCCAGCAGCTTCGGTCAAGTTAGCACAGATACGCAGTATTTT
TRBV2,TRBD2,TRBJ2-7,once,CASVVGGTSTHEQYF,TGTGCCAGCGTCGTCGGCGGGACTAGTACGCACGAGCAGTACTTC
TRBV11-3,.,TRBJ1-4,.,CASSLTGPNEKLFF,TGTGCCAGCAGCTTAACCGGACCTAATGAAAAACTGTTTTTT
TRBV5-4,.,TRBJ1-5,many,CASSLFGGNQPQHF,TGTGCCAGCAGCTTGTTCGGGGGCAATCAGCCCCAGCATTTT
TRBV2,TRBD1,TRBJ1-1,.,CASSEQTGRGEAFF,TGTGCCAGCAGTGAGCAGACAGGGAGGGGTGAAGCTTTCTTT
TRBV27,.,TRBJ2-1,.,CASTPNGNEQFF,TGTGCCAGCACCCCCAACGGCAATGAGCAGTTCTTC
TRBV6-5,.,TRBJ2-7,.,CASSYSAADEQYF,TGTGCCAGCAGTTACTCAGCGGCCGACGAGCAGTACTTC
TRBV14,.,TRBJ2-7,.,CASSHTLTEQYF,TGTGCCAGCAGCCATACCCTGACTGAGCAGTACTTC
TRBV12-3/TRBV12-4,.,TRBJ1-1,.,CASSLGETEAFF,TGTGCCAGCAGTTTGGGGGAAACTGAAGCTTTCTTT
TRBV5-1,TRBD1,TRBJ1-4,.,CASSLDGQGVYEKLFF,TGCGCCAGCAGCTTGGATGGACAGGGGGTTTACGAAAAACTGTTTTTT
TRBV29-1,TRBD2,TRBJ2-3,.,CSVGASGGPLADTQYF,TGCAGCGTTGGTGCTAGCGGGGGACCACTGGCAGATACGCAGTATTTT
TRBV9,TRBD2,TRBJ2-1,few,CASSTRTSGGGRGDNEQFF,TGTGCCAGCAGCACCCGGACTAGCGGAGGGGGACGGGGGGACAATGAGCAGTTCTTC
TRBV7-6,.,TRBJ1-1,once,CASSLAFGGNEAFF,TGTGCCAGCAGCTTAGCGTTTGGGGGAAATGAAGCTTTCTTT
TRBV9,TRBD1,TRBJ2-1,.,CASSPRRTGAYNEQFF,TGTGCCAGCAGCCCCCGACGGACAGGGGCCTACAATGAGCAGTTCTTC
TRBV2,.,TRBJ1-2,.,CASSVRGAEGYTF,TGTGCCAGCAGTGTTCGGGGGGCAGAGGGCTACACCTTC
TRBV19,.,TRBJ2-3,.,CASSGGDSPPFEQYF,TGTGCCAGTAGTGGCGGGGACAGTCCCCCTTTTGAGCAGTATTTT
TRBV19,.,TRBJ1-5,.,CASSIRVRDQPQHF,TGTGCCAGTAGTATAAGGGTAAGGGATCAGCCCCAGCATTTT